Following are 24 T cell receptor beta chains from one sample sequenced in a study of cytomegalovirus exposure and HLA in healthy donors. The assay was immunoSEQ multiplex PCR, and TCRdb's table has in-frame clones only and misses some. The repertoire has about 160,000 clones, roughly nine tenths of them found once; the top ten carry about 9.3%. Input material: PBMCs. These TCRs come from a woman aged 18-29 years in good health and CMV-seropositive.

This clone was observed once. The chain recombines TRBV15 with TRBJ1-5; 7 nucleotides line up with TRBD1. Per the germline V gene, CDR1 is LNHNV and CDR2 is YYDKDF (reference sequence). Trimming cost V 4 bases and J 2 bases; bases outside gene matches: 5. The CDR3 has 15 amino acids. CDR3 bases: TGTGCCACCAGCAAAGGGACAGTTGGCAATCAGCCCCAGCATTTT. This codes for CATSKGTVGNQPQHF.

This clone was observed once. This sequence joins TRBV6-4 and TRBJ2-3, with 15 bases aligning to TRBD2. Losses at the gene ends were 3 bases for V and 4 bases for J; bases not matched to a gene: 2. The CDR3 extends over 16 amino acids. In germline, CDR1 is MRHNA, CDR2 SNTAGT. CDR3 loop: CASSEGLAGGPDTQYF. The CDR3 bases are TGTGCCAGCAGTGAAGGACTAGCGGGAGGGCCAGATACGCAGTATTTT.

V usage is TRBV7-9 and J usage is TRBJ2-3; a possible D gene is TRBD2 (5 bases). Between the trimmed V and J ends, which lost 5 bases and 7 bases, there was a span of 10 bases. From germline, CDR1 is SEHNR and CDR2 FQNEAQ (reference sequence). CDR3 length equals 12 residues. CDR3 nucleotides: TGTGCCAGCAGCCAAACCGGGAATACGCAGTATTTT. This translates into CASSQTGNTQYF.

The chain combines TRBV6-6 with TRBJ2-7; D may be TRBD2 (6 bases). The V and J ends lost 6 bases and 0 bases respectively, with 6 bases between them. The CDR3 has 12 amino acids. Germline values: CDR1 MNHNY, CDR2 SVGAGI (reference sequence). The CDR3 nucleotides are TGTGCCAGCAGCGGGAGCTCCTACGAGCAGTACTTC. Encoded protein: CASSGSSYEQYF.

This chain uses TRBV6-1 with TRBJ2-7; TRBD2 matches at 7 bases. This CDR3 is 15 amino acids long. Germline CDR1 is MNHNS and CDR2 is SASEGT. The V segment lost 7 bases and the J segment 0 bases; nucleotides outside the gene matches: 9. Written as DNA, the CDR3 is TGTGCCAGCATCACGACTAGCTGGAGCTCCTACGAGCAGTACTTC. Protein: CASITTSWSSYEQYF.

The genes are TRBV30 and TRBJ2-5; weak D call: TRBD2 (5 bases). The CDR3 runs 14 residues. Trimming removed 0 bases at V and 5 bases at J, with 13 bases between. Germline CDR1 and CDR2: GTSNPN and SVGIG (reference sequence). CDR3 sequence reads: CAWSVGRRGETQYF. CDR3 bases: TGTGCCTGGAGTGTAGGCAGGAGAGGGGAGACCCAGTACTTC.

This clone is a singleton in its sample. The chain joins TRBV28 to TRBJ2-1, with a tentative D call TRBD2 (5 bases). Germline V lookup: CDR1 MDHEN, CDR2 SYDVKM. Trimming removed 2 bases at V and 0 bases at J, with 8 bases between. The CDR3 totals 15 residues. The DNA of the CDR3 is TGTGCCAGCAGTTTAGCGGGTCCCTCCTACAATGAGCAGTTCTTC. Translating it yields CASSLAGPSYNEQFF. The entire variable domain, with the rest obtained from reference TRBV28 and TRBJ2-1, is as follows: DVKVTQSSRYLVKRTGEKVFLECVQDMDHENMFWYRQDPGLGLRLIYFSYDVKMKEKGDIPEGYSVSREKKERFSLILESASTNQTSMYLCASSLAGPSYNEQFFGPGTRLTVL.

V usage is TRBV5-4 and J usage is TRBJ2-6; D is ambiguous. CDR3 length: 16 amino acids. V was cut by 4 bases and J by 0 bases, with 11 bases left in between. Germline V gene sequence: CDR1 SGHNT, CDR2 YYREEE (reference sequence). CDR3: CASSLRLISGANVLTF. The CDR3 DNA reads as TGTGCCAGCAGCCTAAGACTGATCTCTGGGGCCAACGTCCTGACTTTC.

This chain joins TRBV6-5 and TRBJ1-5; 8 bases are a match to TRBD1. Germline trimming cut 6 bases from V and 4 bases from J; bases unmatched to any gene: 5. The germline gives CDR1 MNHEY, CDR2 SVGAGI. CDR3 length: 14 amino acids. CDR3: CASRPGQANQPQHF. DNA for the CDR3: TGTGCCAGCAGACCGGGACAGGCTAATCAGCCCCAGCATTTT.

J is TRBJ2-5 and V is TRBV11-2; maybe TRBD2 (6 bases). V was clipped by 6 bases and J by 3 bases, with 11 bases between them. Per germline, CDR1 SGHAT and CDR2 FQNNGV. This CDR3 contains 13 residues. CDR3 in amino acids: CASSRDSKETQYF. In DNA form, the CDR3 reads TGTGCCAGCAGTCGGGACTCGAAAGAGACCCAGTACTTC.

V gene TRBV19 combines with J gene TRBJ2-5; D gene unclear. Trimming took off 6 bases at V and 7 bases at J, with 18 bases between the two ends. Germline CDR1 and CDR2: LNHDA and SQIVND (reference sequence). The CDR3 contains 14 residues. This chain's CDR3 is CASRERLALGTQYF. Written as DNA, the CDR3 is TGTGCCAGTAGGGAGAGGCTTGCACTGGGGACCCAGTACTTC.

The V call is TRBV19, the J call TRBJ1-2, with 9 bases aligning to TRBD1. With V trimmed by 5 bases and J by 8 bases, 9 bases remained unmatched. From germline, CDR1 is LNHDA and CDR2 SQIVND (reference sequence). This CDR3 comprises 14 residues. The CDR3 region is CASSPTGGGFGYTF. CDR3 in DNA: TGTGCCAGTAGTCCTACAGGGGGCGGATTCGGCTACACCTTC.

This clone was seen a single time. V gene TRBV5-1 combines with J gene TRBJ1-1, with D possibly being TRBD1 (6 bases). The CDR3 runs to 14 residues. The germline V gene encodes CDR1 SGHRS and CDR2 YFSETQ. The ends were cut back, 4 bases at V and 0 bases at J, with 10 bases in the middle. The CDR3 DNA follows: TGCGCCAGCAGCCATGACAGGATGAACACTGAAGCTTTCTTT. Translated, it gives CASSHDRMNTEAFF.

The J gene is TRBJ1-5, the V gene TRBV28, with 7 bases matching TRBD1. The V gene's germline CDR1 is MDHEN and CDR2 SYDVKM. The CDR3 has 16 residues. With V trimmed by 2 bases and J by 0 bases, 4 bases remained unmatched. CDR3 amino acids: CASSLAGGYSNQPQHF. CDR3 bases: TGTGCCAGCAGTTTAGCAGGGGGGTATAGCAATCAGCCCCAGCATTTT.

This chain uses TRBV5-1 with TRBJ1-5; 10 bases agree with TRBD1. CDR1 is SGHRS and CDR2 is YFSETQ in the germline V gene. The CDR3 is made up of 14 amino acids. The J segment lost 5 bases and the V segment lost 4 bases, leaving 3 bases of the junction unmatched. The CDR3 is CASSIGQGDQPQHF. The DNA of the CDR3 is TGCGCCAGCAGCATCGGACAGGGGGATCAGCCCCAGCATTTT.

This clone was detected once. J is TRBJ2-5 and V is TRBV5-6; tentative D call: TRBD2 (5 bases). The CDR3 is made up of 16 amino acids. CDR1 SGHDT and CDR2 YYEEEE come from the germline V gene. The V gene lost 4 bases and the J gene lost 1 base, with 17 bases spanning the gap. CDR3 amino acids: CASSPRRVSVQETQYF. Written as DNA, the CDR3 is TGTGCCAGCAGCCCCCGGCGGGTCTCAGTCCAAGAGACCCAGTACTTC.

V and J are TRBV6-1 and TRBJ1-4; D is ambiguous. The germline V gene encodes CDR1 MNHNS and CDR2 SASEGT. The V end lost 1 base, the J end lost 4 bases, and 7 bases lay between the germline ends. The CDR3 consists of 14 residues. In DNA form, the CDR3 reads TGTGCCAGCAGTGAAGGTTTCATTAATGAAAAACTGTTTTTT. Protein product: CASSEGFINEKLFF.

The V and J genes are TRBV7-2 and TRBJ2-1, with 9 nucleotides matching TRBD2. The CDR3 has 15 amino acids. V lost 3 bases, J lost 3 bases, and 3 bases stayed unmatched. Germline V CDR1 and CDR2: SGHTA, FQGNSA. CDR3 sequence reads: CASSFSAGGYNEQFF. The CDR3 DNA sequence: TGTGCCAGCAGCTTTTCAGCGGGAGGCTACAATGAGCAGTTCTTC.

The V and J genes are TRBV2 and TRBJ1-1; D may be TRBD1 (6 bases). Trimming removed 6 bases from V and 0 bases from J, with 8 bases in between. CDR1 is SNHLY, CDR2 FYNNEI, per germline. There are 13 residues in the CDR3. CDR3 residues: CASRGHLNTEAFF. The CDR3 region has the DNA TGTGCCAGCAGGGGACACCTGAACACTGAAGCTTTCTTT.

CDR3 nucleotides: TGTGCCAGCAGTGAAGGGCTGGCTGGGGAGCTGTTTTTT. This encodes CASSEGLAGELFF. This chain uses TRBV2 with TRBJ2-2; unclear D gene. With 1 base removed from V and 8 bases from J, the gap between germline ends came to 8 bases. The germline gives CDR1 SNHLY, CDR2 FYNNEI. This CDR3 is 13 amino acids long.

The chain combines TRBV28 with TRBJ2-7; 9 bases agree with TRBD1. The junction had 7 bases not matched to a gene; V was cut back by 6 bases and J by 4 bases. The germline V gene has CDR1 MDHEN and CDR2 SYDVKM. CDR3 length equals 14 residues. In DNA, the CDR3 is TGTGCCAGCAGACGAGGACAGGGGATGTACGAGCAGTACTTC. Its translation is CASRRGQGMYEQYF. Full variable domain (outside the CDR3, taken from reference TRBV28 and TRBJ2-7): DVKVTQSSRYLVKRTGEKVFLECVQDMDHENMFWYRQDPGLGLRLIYFSYDVKMKEKGDIPEGYSVSREKKERFSLILESASTNQTSMYLCASRRGQGMYEQYFGPGTRLTVT.

The CDR3 loop reads CASSLPGQNYEQYF. CDR3 nucleotide sequence: TGTGCCAGCAGTTTACCGGGACAGAATTACGAGCAGTACTTC. This chain uses TRBV28 with TRBJ2-7; 7 bases are a match to TRBD1. The CDR3 has 14 amino acids. V shed 2 bases and J 4 bases; nucleotides not matched to a gene: 5. Germline CDR1 reads MDHEN; CDR2 reads SYDVKM.

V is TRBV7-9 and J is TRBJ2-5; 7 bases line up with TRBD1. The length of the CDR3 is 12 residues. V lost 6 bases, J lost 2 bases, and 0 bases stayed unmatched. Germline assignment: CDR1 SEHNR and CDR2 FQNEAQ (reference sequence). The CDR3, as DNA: TGTGCCAGCAGGGGACAGCAAGAGACCCAGTACTTC. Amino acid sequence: CASRGQQETQYF.

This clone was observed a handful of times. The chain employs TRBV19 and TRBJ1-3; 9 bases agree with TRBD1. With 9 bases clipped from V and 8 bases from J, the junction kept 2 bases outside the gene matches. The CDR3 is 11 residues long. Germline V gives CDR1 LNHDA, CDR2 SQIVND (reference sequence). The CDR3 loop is CASRQGDTIYF. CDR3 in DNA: TGTGCCAGCCGACAGGGGGACACCATATATTTT.